The clone carrying this T cell receptor (beta chain) has ten or more counts. The antigen remains unidentified. This sample is drawn from a study of blood T cells in healthy people across ages. The study's findings and limits: Per million T cells, TCR beta diversity dropped roughly linearly as age increased.

Using a J-beta primer mix together with a sample-barcoded 5' primer, a second PCR was run for roughly 6 to 11 cycles. Each CDR3 protein gets one entry after TCRdb re-called the 5' RACE reads with MiXCR. The sample lists around 1.5 million distinct CDR3 sequences; about 32% were seen once. CDR1 and CDR2 (germline): MGHRA, YSYEKL. V gave up 1 base and J gave up 1 base, with 15 bases separating them. This CDR3 has 17 residues. The chain couples TRBV4-1 to TRBJ2-3; D tentatively fits TRBD1 or TRBD2 (5 bases each). Input material: blood. The clonotype comes from a woman in her 30s in good health. Written as DNA, the CDR3 is TGCGCCAGCAGCCAAGCTCCTCCGGGACGCGGCACAGATACGCAGTATTTT. Amino acid sequence: CASSQAPPGRGTDTQYF.